The next 15 T cell receptor beta chains were all read from a single sample in a study of CD8+CD57+ T cells in acquired aplastic anemia. The TCR beta profiling, which covered VDJ combination and CDR3 sequence, was carried out using genomic DNA as the template. TCRdb recomputed calls from the reads with MiXCR, one row per CDR3 protein. The sample carries some 140,000 distinct CDR3 sequences, 41% recorded once. Material: sorted CD4+, CD8+, or CD8+CD57+ T cells (not recorded which) from PBMCs. The receptors originated from a human donor in good health, serving as a control.

Ten or more counts support this clonotype. This chain joins TRBV20-1 and TRBJ2-1, with a possible D match to TRBD1 (5 bases). The ends were cut back, 1 base at V and 2 bases at J, with 12 bases in the middle. The germline V gene encodes CDR1 DFQATT and CDR2 SNEGSKA (reference sequence). The CDR3 has 15 amino acids. DNA of the CDR3: TGCAGTGCTAGAGGGGGCAGATCAACCTACAATGAGCAGTTCTTC. It yields the protein CSARGGRSTYNEQFF.

There are a few counts of this clonotype. The CDR3 end shows no conserved phenylalanine or tryptophan, and so a read error is likely. The gene calls are TRBV7-2 and TRBJ1-2, with 8 nucleotides matching TRBD1. V shed 4 bases and J 7 bases; nucleotides not matched to a gene: 11. Germline CDR1 reads SGHTA; CDR2 reads FQGNSA. CDR3 length equals 15 residues. Here the CDR3 reads CASSSNRGSGAGYTL. The CDR3 nucleotides are TGTGCCAGCAGCTCGAACAGGGGGTCCGGAGCTGGCTACACCCTC.

The chain carries TRBV25-1 and TRBJ1-1; D is undetermined. V gave up 6 bases and J gave up 4 bases, with 12 bases separating them. This CDR3 has 13 residues. Germline loops: CDR1 MGHDK, CDR2 SYGVNS. CDR3 sequence: CASSLDGTTEAFF. The CDR3 DNA sequence: TGTGCCAGCAGCCTGGACGGTACCACTGAAGCTTTCTTT.

The J gene is TRBJ1-6, the V gene TRBV19, with D uncertain. This CDR3 contains 11 residues. V was trimmed by 6 bases and J by 5 bases, leaving 2 bases between them. From germline, CDR1 is LNHDA and CDR2 SQIVND (reference sequence). CDR3 nucleotide sequence: TGTGCCAGTAGCCATAATTCACCCCTCCACTTT. As protein: CASSHNSPLHF.

The chain carries TRBV10-3 and TRBJ2-7; 11 positions match TRBD2. The CDR3 extends over 15 amino acids. The V gene's germline CDR1 is ENHRY and CDR2 SYGVKD. Unmatched junction bases numbered 14, after V lost 10 bases and J lost 6 bases. The CDR3 nucleotides are TGTGCCACCTCCGGGCGTAGCGGGGGGGCCCTCGAGCAGTACTTC. Its protein product is CATSGRSGGALEQYF.

This clonotype showed up many times. The CDR3 coding sequence is TGCAGTGCTAGAAGGTCAGGGATTAGCACAGATACGCAGTATTTT. Translated, it gives CSARRSGISTDTQYF. V usage is TRBV20-1 and J usage is TRBJ2-3, with a weak D call TRBD1 (5 bases). This CDR3 has 15 amino acids. In germline, CDR1 is DFQATT, CDR2 SNEGSKA (reference sequence). The V end was cut by 2 bases, the J end by 0 bases, with 12 bases between.

Points on this clonotype: Given the absence of the conserved phenylalanine or tryptophan at the CDR3 end, a read error is likely. Because the CDR3's place on the DNA is in doubt, the DNA is left out and the CDR3 is given as listed by TCRdb. The chain uses TRBV9 and TRBJ1-6; the table calls TRBD1, which could not be checked here. The CDR3 contains 17 residues when both ends are counted. From germline, CDR1 is SGDLS and CDR2 YYNGEE. CDR3 residues: CASSVRQGATDNSPLYS.

A note on this clonotype: A much more abundant neighbour one base away suggests this may be a read error. The rearrangement joins TRBV5-8 to TRBJ2-7, with 7 bases lining up with TRBD2. Looked up from germline, CDR1 is SGHTS and CDR2 is YDEGEE. V was pared by 4 bases and J by 6 bases, with 7 bases of the junction left unmatched. This CDR3 is built from 13 residues. CDR3 in amino acids: CASSQNSGSEQYF. The CDR3 nucleotides are TGTGCCAGCAGCCAAAATAGCGGGTCCGAGCAGTACTTC.

This clonotype was observed a handful of times. As the CDR3 is not closed by the conserved phenylalanine or tryptophan, this likely results from a read error. The chain uses TRBV7-8 and TRBJ1-2, with 10 bases fitting TRBD1. J gave up 4 bases and V 5 bases, and 7 bases lay outside the gene matches. The CDR3 has 15 amino acids. Germline V CDR1 and CDR2: SGHVS, FQNEAQ. DNA for the CDR3: TGTGCCAGCAGCCCCCCGACAGGGGGCGGCTATGGCTACACCCTC. Its translation: CASSPPTGGGYGYTL.

To note about this clonotype: At one end, the junction sequence differs from germline, possibly due to a read error. V usage is TRBV29-1 and J usage is TRBJ1-2; D is perhaps TRBD1 (6 bases). Germline values: CDR1 SQVTM, CDR2 ANQGSEA. CDR3 length equals 12 residues. The CDR3 protein is CSIGGANYDYTF. In DNA form, the CDR3 reads TGCAGCATCGGGGGGGCTAACTATGACTACACCTTC.

This clonotype was picked up many times. The chain employs TRBV10-3 and TRBJ1-2, with D maybe TRBD1 (5 bases). CDR3 length: 14 amino acids. Germline assignment: CDR1 ENHRY and CDR2 SYGVKD. V was shortened by 11 bases and J by 13 bases, with 29 bases between the two germline ends. The CDR3 sequence: CAVKAGTYSTRSTF. DNA for the CDR3: TGTGCCGTAAAAGCCGGGACCTATTCCACCCGTAGCACCTTC.

To note about this clonotype: A single base separates this from a much larger clone, so it may be a read error. This chain connects TRBV11-2 to TRBJ2-7; 15 bases agree with TRBD2. V lost 8 bases and J lost 4; bases outside the gene matches: 12. There are 17 residues in the CDR3. The germline V gene has CDR1 SGHAT and CDR2 FQNNGV. As DNA, the CDR3 is TGTGCCAGCGGCTCCGATCCCGGACTAGCGGGAGGGTACGAGCAGTACTTC. It is translated as CASGSDPGLAGGYEQYF.

This clonotype was found many times. This chain joins TRBV19 and TRBJ1-1; 7 bases agree with TRBD1. The length of the CDR3 is 13 residues. Unmatched junction bases numbered 4, after V lost 2 bases and J lost 7 bases. Germline loops: CDR1 LNHDA, CDR2 SQIVND (reference sequence). The CDR3 reads CASSIRGGGEAFF. The CDR3 DNA reads as TGTGCCAGTAGTATAAGAGGGGGCGGTGAAGCTTTCTTT.

On this clonotype: One end of the junction fails to match germline, which may point to a read error. J is TRBJ1-6 and V is TRBV20-1, with D tentatively TRBD1 (5 bases). Germline V gene lookup returns CDR1 DFQATT and CDR2 SNEGSKA (reference sequence). The CDR3 is made up of 16 amino acids. Written as DNA, the CDR3 is TGCAGTGCTAGAGTTGCAGGGCTGGTAGATAATCCACCCCTCCACTTT. Amino acid sequence: CSARVAGLVDNPPLHF.

At least ten counts were recorded for this clonotype. J is TRBJ1-2 and V is TRBV7-2; D gene ambiguous. Germline-derived CDR1 and CDR2 are SGHTA and FQGNSA. V was clipped by 3 bases and J by 3 bases, with 14 bases between them. This CDR3 contains 15 residues. The DNA of the CDR3 is TGTGCCAGCAGCTTTTTATCGGGTGTGGACTATGGCTACACCTTC. Protein product: CASSFLSGVDYGYTF. The full variable domain, its missing parts supplied by reference TRBV7-2 and TRBJ1-2, is GAGVSQSPSNKVTEKGKDVELRCDPISGHTALYWYRQSLGQGLEFLIYFQGNSAPDKSGLPSDRFSAERTGGSVSTLTIQRTQQEDSAVYLCASSFLSGVDYGYTFGSGTRLTVV.